This T cell receptor beta chain was retrieved from a study of T-cell reconstitution after alpha-beta-depleted transplantation in children. Unique molecular identifiers were incorporated during preparation of the TCRbeta library. Each CDR3 protein is one row after TCRdb ran MiXCR on the PCR reads. The sample holds 800,000 to 1,000,000 distinct CDR3 sequences, 25% to 30% seen once. Worth noting for this clonotype: Its specificity is not known.

Findings of the study overall: The origin of alpha-beta T cells about two months after transplant was reportedly several hundred expanded graft clones.

The sample was PBMCs, mostly from graft donor cells, taken 360 days after TCRalphabeta/CD19-depleted stem cell transplant. This sequence was found in a boy under two years old who had a stem cell transplant for SCID, so the T cells may come from the graft donor.

In DNA form, the CDR3 reads TGTGCCAGCAGTTACAACGGGGCCTCCTACTATGGCTACACCTTC. As protein: CASSYNGASYYGYTF. The V gene is TRBV6-6, the J gene TRBJ1-2; D is possibly TRBD1 (5 bases). The CDR3 is 15 amino acids. V lost 2 bases to trimming and J lost 3 bases, with 13 bases between them. Per germline, CDR1 MNHNY and CDR2 SVGAGI (reference sequence).